Listed here is a single TCR beta chain. Its antigen specificity is not known. The sample holds no much larger clone one base away, and base qualities are not on file. There are 14 amino acids in the CDR3, from cysteine to phenylalanine inclusive. Only CDR3 DNA is held: 42 bases, read in frame from base 1. Trimming takes 7 bases off V and 3 bases off J; junction bases not matched to a gene: 5. The germline V gene yields KGHDR for CDR1 and SFDVKD for CDR2. This sample was included in a study of CD8 T cells in ankylosing spondylitis (dated by TCRdb to the late 2010s). General notes on the study: To find TCR variants linked to disease, the study profiled T cell receptor beta repertoires in ankylosing spondylitis patients and healthy donors. The whole study cohort included 108 healthy donors and 25 or so ankylosing spondylitis patients. Peripheral blood samples were taken, and synovial fluid was additionally collected from ankylosing spondylitis patients.

What the study reported, not specific to this receptor: Blood from ankylosing spondylitis patients appeared to be characterized by a TCR beta motif composed of 7 to 9 highly homologous amino acid variants. The disease-linked clones had a CD8+ phenotype and were found at relatively low frequencies in peripheral blood. Some motif variants were previously reported in synovial fluid and blood of reactive arthritis patients, suggesting common disease-initiation mechanisms. Significant enrichment of the disease-linked clones was reported in matched synovial fluid samples from ankylosing spondylitis patients.

The data were produced on an Illumina HiSeq 2500. Quantitative 5'-RACE with molecular barcodes was used to prepare TCR beta libraries. As for the authors' bioinformatics: A new computational method, built on a probabilistic model of VDJ rearrangement, was used to identify disease-linked TCR variants. The public reads were run again by TCRdb, first through fastp at Q25 and then through MiXCR, and only productive beta chains were kept. Entries that share a CDR3 protein sequence are merged under the most common genes and DNA. The V and J calls were determined by TCRdb, not by the authors. Within this sample are about 540,000 distinct CDR3 sequences, with roughly 13% of them counted one time only. Under 7.5% of the sample rests with the top ten.

The material sequenced was blood, either unsorted or a sorted T cell fraction (not recorded which). Recombination joined TRBV24-1 with TRBJ2-1, and TRBD2 aligns with 7 junction nucleotides. This TCR came from a male donor with ankylosing spondylitis. The DNA sequence follows: TGTGCCACCAGGGCGGGAGACCGCTACAATGAGCAGTTCTTC. It encodes CATRAGDRYNEQFF.